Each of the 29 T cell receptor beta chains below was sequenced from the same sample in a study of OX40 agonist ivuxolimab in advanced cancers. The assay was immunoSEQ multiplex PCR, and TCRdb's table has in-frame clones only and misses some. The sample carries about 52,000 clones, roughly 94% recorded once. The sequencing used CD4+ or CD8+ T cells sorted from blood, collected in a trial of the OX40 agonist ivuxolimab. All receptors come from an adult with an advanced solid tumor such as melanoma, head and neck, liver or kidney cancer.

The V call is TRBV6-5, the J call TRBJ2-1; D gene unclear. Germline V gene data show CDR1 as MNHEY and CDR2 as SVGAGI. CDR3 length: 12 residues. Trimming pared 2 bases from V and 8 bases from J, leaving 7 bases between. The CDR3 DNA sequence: TGTGCCAGCAGTTACCCCGGTGATGAGCAGTTCTTC. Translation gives CASSYPGDEQFF.

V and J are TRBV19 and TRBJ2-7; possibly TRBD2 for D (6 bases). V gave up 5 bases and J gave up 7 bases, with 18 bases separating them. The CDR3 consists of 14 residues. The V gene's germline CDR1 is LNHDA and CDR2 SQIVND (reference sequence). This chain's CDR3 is CASSVGTVSGEQYF. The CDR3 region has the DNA TGTGCCAGTAGTGTCGGGACTGTCAGCGGGGAGCAGTACTTC.

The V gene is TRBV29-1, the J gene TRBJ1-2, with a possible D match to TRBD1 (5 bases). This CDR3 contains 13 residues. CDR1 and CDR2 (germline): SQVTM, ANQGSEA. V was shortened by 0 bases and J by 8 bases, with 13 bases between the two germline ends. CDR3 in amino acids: CSVEEGSHRGYTF. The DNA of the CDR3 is TGCAGCGTTGAAGAAGGGAGTCACAGGGGCTACACCTTC.

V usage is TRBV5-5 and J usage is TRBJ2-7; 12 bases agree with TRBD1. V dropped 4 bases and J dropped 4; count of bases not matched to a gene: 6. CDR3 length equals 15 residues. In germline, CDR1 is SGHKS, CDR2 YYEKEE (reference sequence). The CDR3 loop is CASSPGTGGAYEQYF. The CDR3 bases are TGTGCCAGCAGCCCCGGGACAGGGGGCGCTTACGAGCAGTACTTC.

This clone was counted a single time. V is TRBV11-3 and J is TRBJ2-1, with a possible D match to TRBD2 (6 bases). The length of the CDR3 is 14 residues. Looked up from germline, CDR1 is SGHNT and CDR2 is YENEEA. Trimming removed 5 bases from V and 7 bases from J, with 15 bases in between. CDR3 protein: CASSPDGGLNEQFF. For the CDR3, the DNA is TGTGCCAGCAGCCCGGACGGAGGGTTGAATGAGCAGTTCTTC.

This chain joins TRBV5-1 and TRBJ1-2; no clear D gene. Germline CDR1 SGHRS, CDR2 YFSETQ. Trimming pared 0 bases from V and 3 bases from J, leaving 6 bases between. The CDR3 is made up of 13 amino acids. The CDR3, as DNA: TGCGCCAGCAGCTTGGGGCGGGACTATGGCTACACCTTC. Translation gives CASSLGRDYGYTF.

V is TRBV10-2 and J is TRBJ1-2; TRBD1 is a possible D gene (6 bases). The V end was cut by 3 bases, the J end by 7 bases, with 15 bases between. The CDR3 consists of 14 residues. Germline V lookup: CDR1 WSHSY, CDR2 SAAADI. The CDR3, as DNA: TGCGCCAGCAGTGAATCCAACAGGGAAATTGGCTACACCTTC. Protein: CASSESNREIGYTF.

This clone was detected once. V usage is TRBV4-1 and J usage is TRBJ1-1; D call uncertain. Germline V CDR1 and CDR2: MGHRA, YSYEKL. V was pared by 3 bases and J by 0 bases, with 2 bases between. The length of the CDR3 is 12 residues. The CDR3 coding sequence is TGCGCCAGCAGCCAGGTGAACACTGAAGCTTTCTTT. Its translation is CASSQVNTEAFF.

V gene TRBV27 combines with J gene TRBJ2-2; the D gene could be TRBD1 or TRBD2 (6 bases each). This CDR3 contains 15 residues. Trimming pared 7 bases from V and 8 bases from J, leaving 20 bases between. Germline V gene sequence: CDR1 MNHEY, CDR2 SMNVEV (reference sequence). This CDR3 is CASTVGHPGVGELFF. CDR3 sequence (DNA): TGTGCCAGCACTGTGGGACACCCGGGGGTGGGGGAGCTGTTTTTT.

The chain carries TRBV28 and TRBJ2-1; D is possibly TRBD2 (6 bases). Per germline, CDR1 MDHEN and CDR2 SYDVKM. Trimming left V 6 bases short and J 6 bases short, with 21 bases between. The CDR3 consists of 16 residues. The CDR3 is CASSPERVGLANEQFF. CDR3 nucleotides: TGTGCCAGCAGCCCGGAACGGGTGGGACTTGCCAATGAGCAGTTCTTC.

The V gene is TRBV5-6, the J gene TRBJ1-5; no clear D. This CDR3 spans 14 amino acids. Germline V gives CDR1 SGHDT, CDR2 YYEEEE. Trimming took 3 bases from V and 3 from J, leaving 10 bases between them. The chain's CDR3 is CASSSSWVNQPQHF. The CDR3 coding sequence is TGTGCCAGCAGCTCGTCTTGGGTCAATCAGCCCCAGCATTTT.

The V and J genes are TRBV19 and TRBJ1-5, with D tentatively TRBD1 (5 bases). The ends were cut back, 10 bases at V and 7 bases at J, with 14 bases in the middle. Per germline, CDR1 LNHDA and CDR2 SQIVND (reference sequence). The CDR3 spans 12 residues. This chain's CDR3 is CATGQGTQPQHF. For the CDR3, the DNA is TGTGCCACTGGGCAGGGCACCCAGCCCCAGCATTTT.

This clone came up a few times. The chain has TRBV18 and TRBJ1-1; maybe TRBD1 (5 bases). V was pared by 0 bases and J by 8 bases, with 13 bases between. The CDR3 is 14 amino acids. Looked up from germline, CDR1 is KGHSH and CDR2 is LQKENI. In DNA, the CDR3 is TGTGCCAGCTCACCACCGGGCAGGGCGGCCGAAGCTTTCTTT. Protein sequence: CASSPPGRAAEAFF.

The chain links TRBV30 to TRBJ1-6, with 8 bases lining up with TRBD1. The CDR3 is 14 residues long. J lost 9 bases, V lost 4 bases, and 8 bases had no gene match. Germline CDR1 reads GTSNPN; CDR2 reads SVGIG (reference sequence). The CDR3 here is CAWIGQGNTSPLHF. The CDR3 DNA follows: TGTGCCTGGATCGGACAGGGAAATACTTCACCCCTCCACTTT.

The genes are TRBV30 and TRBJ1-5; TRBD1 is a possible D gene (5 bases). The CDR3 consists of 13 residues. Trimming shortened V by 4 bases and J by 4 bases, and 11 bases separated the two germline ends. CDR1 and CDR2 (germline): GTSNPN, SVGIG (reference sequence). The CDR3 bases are TGTGCCTGGACCCGGGGCAGTAATCAGCCCCAGCATTTT. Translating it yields CAWTRGSNQPQHF.

The chain's CDR3 is CASSLGLALGANEQFF. For the CDR3, the DNA is TGTGCCAGCAGCCTGGGACTAGCCTTGGGGGCCAATGAGCAGTTCTTC. The chain employs TRBV4-2 and TRBJ2-1; 9 bases align to TRBD2. V lost 4 bases to trimming and J lost 6 bases; unmatched junction nucleotides: 10. The CDR3 totals 16 residues. CDR1 is LGHNA, CDR2 YNFKEQ, per germline.

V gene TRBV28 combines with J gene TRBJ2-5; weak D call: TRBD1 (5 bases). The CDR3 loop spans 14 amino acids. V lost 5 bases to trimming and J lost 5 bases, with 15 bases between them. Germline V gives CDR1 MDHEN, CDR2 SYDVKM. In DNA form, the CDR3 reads TGTGCCAGCAGTGACGCAGGGCCAGATGAGACCCAGTACTTC. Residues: CASSDAGPDETQYF.

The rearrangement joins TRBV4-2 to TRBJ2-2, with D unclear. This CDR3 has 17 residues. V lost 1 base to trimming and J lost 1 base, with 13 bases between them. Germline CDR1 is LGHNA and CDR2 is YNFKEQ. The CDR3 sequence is CASSQAPSTENTGELFF. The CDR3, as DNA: TGTGCCAGCAGCCAAGCCCCCAGTACGGAGAACACCGGGGAGCTGTTTTTT.

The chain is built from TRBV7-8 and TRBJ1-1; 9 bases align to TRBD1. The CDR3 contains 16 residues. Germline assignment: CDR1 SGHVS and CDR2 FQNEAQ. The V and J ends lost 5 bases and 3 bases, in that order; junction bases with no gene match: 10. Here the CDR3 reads CASSPRQGVGDTEAFF. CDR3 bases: TGTGCCAGCAGCCCGAGACAGGGGGTCGGAGACACTGAAGCTTTCTTT.

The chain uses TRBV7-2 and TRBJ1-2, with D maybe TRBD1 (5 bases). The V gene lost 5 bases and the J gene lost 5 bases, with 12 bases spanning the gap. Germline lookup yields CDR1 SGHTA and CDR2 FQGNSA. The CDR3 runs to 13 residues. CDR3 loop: CASSVTAQYGYTF. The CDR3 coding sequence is TGTGCCAGCAGCGTGACAGCCCAGTATGGCTACACCTTC.

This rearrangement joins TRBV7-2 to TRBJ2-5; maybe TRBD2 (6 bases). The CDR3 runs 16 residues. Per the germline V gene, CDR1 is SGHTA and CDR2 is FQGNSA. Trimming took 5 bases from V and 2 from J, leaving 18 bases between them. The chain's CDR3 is CASSTRGAGRQETQYF. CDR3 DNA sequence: TGTGCCAGCAGCACCCGTGGTGCGGGACGGCAAGAGACCCAGTACTTC.

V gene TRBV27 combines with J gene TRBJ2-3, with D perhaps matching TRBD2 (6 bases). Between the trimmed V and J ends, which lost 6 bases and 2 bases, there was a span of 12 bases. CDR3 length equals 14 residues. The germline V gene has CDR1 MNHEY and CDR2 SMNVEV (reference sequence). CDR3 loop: CASSPGLPTDTQYF. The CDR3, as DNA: TGTGCCAGCAGCCCGGGACTTCCCACAGATACGCAGTATTTT.

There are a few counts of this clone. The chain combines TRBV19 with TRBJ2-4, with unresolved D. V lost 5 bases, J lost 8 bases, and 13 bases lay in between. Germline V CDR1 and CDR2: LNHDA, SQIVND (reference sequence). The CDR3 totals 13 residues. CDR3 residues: CASSLWAWDIQYF. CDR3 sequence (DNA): TGTGCCAGTAGTTTGTGGGCGTGGGACATTCAGTACTTC.

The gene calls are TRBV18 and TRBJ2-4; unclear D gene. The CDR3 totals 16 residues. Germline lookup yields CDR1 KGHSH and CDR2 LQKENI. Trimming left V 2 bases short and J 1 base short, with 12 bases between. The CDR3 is CASSPSQYAAKNIQYF. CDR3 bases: TGTGCCAGCTCACCATCCCAGTACGCGGCCAAAAACATTCAGTACTTC.

The CDR3 bases are TGTGCCAGCAGCTTGGTAGCGGGATTTAGCACAGATACGCAGTATTTT. The encoded protein is CASSLVAGFSTDTQYF. The chain combines TRBV7-9 with TRBJ2-3; TRBD2 matches at 8 bases. The CDR3 totals 16 residues. V was clipped by 3 bases and J by 0 bases; unmatched bases: 5. Germline values: CDR1 SEHNR, CDR2 FQNEAQ (reference sequence).

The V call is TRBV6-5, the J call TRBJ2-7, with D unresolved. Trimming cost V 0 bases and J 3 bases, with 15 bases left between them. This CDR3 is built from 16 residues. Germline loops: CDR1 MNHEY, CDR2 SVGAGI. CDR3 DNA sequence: TGTGCCAGCAGTTACTCGCGAGGTCTACCTCTCTACGAGCAGTACTTC. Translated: CASSYSRGLPLYEQYF.

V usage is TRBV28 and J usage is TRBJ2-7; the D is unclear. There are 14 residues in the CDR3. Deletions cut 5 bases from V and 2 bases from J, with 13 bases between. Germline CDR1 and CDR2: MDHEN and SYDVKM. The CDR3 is CASSPLTGPYEQYF. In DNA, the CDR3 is TGTGCCAGCAGTCCACTGACGGGCCCCTACGAGCAGTACTTC.

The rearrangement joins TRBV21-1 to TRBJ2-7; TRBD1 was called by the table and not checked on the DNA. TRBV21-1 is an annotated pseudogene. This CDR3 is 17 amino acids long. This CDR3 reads CASSSALVTGVPYEQYF. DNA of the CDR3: TGTGCCAGCAGCAGCGCCTTAGTAACAGGGGTGCCCTACGAGCAGTACTTC.

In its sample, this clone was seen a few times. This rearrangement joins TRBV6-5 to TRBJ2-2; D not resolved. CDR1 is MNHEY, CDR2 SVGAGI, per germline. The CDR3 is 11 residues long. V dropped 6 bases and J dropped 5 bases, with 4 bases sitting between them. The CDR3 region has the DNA TGTGCCAGCAGCCCTACCGGGGAGCTGTTTTTT. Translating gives CASSPTGELFF.